Each of the 20 T cell receptor beta chains below was sequenced from the same sample in a study of immune evolution from preneoplasia to lung adenocarcinoma. Generated by immunoSEQ multiplex PCR, the TCRdb table keeps only in-frame clones and is missing some. This table holds some 15,000 clones, 70% to 85% found once. The sample was FFPE minimally invasive lung adenocarcinoma tissue. These receptor sequences come from a person aged 55 to 79 with lung adenocarcinoma.

The chain has TRBV9 and TRBJ2-7; tentatively, D is TRBD1 or TRBD2 (6 bases each). Germline loops: CDR1 SGDLS, CDR2 YYNGEE. The CDR3 has 18 residues. V was shortened by 1 base and J by 7 bases, with 27 bases between the two germline ends. The CDR3 is CASSVSPAGRGYAGEQYF. Here the CDR3 DNA reads TGTGCCAGCAGCGTATCCCCCGCGGGAAGGGGGTATGCGGGGGAGCAGTACTTC.

In this sample, this clone turned up once. The rearrangement joins TRBV5-1 to TRBJ1-4; D possibly corresponds to TRBD1 (5 bases). This CDR3 spans 16 amino acids. The V and J ends lost 0 bases and 3 bases respectively, with 12 bases between them. Germline CDR1 is SGHRS and CDR2 is YFSETQ. The CDR3 spells CASSLVGGEANEKLFF. CDR3 nucleotide sequence: TGCGCCAGCAGCTTGGTCGGGGGAGAGGCTAATGAAAAACTGTTTTTT.

V is TRBV27 and J is TRBJ1-1; D remains unclear. This CDR3 has 17 amino acids. From germline, CDR1 is MNHEY and CDR2 SMNVEV (reference sequence). The V and J ends lost 8 bases and 1 base respectively, with 23 bases between them. DNA of the CDR3: TGTGCCAGCTCTCGAAACTGGACGATTCTGGGGAACACTGAAGCTTTCTTT. Its protein product is CASSRNWTILGNTEAFF.

V and J are TRBV9 and TRBJ2-7; 8 bases align to TRBD2. The trim removed 4 bases at V and 6 bases at J, leaving 12 bases unmatched. The CDR3 loop spans 15 amino acids. Germline V gene sequence: CDR1 SGDLS, CDR2 YYNGEE. The CDR3 region is CASSPRPSGPLEQYF. In DNA, the CDR3 is TGTGCCAGCAGCCCCCGCCCTAGCGGGCCTCTCGAGCAGTACTTC.

The chain carries TRBV7-9 and TRBJ2-7, with 10 bases fitting TRBD1. Germline V CDR1 and CDR2: SEHNR, FQNEAQ (reference sequence). The J segment lost 6 bases and the V segment lost 8 bases, leaving 10 bases of the junction unmatched. The length of the CDR3 is 14 residues. The CDR3 region has the DNA TGTGCCAGCCGAACCGGGACAGGGGCCCTCGAGCAGTACTTC. Protein product: CASRTGTGALEQYF.

J is TRBJ2-1 and V is TRBV7-3; 7 bases line up with TRBD1. The germline gives CDR1 SGHTA, CDR2 FQGTGA. J lost 8 bases, V lost 1 base, and 11 bases had no gene match. The CDR3 has 16 amino acids. The CDR3 region is CASSLIPDRMGDEQFF. The CDR3 coding sequence is TGTGCCAGCAGCTTAATCCCGGACAGGATGGGCGATGAGCAGTTCTTC.

The rearrangement uses TRBV27 and TRBJ1-1; D is possibly TRBD1 (6 bases). The V end lost 3 bases, the J end lost 10 bases, and 18 bases lay between the germline ends. CDR1 and CDR2 from the germline V gene are MNHEY and SMNVEV (reference sequence). CDR3 length equals 14 residues. The CDR3 DNA follows: TGTGCCAGCAGTTTGAATTGGGACACAGTTATAGCTTTCTTT. Translated, it gives CASSLNWDTVIAFF.

The chain uses TRBV2 and TRBJ2-2, with 13 bases identical to TRBD2. V was pared by 7 bases and J by 4 bases, with 9 bases of the junction left unmatched. The CDR3 sequence is 17 residues long. Germline CDR1 is SNHLY and CDR2 is FYNNEI. The CDR3 region is CASIRALAGGRTGELFF. The CDR3 DNA sequence: TGTGCCAGCATTCGGGCACTAGCGGGGGGGCGCACCGGGGAGCTGTTTTTT.

The J gene is TRBJ2-7, the V gene TRBV25-1; TRBD1 matches at 7 bases. V lost 3 bases to trimming and J lost 4 bases; unmatched junction nucleotides: 9. The length of the CDR3 is 15 residues. Germline V CDR1 and CDR2: MGHDK, SYGVNS. CDR3 protein: CASSDELRGRYEQYF. CDR3 nucleotides: TGTGCCAGCAGTGATGAGTTGAGGGGGCGGTACGAGCAGTACTTC.

In this sample, this clone turned up a few times. V usage is TRBV2 and J usage is TRBJ2-7, with 15 bases fitting TRBD2. V gave up 2 bases and J gave up 9 bases; unmatched junction bases: 5. CDR3 size: 15 residues. Germline CDR1 SNHLY, CDR2 FYNNEI. CDR3 in amino acids: CASSESGLAGGRQYF. The CDR3 coding sequence is TGTGCCAGCAGTGAATCCGGACTAGCGGGGGGGCGGCAGTACTTC.

V usage is TRBV9 and J usage is TRBJ1-3; D uncertain. Germline V gene lookup returns CDR1 SGDLS and CDR2 YYNGEE. V was shortened by 0 bases and J by 2 bases, with 9 bases between the two germline ends. This CDR3 region has 15 residues. The CDR3 reads CASSVGLAAGNTIYF. CDR3 nucleotides: TGTGCCAGCAGCGTAGGGCTGGCCGCTGGAAACACCATATATTTT.

CDR3: CAWTPGLVGGNIQYF. CDR3 DNA: TGTGCCTGGACCCCGGGACTTGTCGGAGGGAACATTCAGTACTTC. The chain combines TRBV30 with TRBJ2-4; a possible D gene is TRBD2 (6 bases). CDR3 length: 15 residues. The V gene lost 4 bases and the J gene lost 7 bases, with 20 bases spanning the gap. Per the germline V gene, CDR1 is GTSNPN and CDR2 is SVGIG (reference sequence).

The genes are TRBV28 and TRBJ2-3; either TRBD1 or TRBD2 may supply D (6 bases each). The V end lost 7 bases, the J end lost 5 bases, and 19 bases lay between the germline ends. The CDR3 has 15 amino acids. CDR1 and CDR2 from the germline V gene are MDHEN and SYDVKM. The CDR3 DNA sequence: TGTGCCAGCACCGAGGTGGGGGGCCTAAGAGATACGCAGTATTTT. It is translated as CASTEVGGLRDTQYF.

The chain carries TRBV9 and TRBJ1-5; D call uncertain. The V end was cut by 4 bases, the J end by 0 bases, with 8 bases between. This CDR3 comprises 14 residues. Germline V gene sequence: CDR1 SGDLS, CDR2 YYNGEE. The CDR3 DNA sequence: TGTGCCAGCAGCTTAGACGGTAGCAATCAGCCCCAGCATTTT. Translating it yields CASSLDGSNQPQHF.

This rearrangement joins TRBV5-4 to TRBJ1-1; a weak D match, TRBD1 (6 bases). This CDR3 comprises 15 residues. The germline V gene encodes CDR1 SGHNT and CDR2 YYREEE (reference sequence). V dropped 4 bases and J dropped 6 bases, with 19 bases sitting between them. CDR3 region: CASSPGPGGIAEAFF. In DNA form, the CDR3 reads TGTGCCAGCAGCCCTGGCCCGGGGGGCATCGCTGAAGCTTTCTTT.

Worth noting for this clone: Within the sample, other DNA sequences also encode this same CDR3. This chain connects TRBV5-6 to TRBJ1-1; D remains ambiguous. Germline CDR1 SGHDT, CDR2 YYEEEE. The CDR3 loop spans 15 amino acids. V gave up 1 base and J gave up 0 bases, with 10 bases separating them. In DNA, the CDR3 is TGTGCCAGCAGCTTGTCCCCGGTCCTGAACACTGAAGCTTTCTTT. Encoded protein: CASSLSPVLNTEAFF.

The chain recombines TRBV10-3 with TRBJ2-2; TRBD1 matches at 8 bases. CDR1 is ENHRY, CDR2 SYGVKD, per germline. With V trimmed by 10 bases and J by 0 bases, 7 bases remained unmatched. The CDR3 has 15 amino acids. The CDR3, as DNA: TGTGCCACCCCTGGGACAGGTGCGAACACCGGGGAGCTGTTTTTT. Translation: CATPGTGANTGELFF.

The rearrangement uses TRBV6-1 and TRBJ1-1, with D perhaps matching TRBD1 (6 bases). Trimming removed 5 bases at V and 0 bases at J, with 10 bases between. Germline CDR1 reads MNHNS; CDR2 reads SASEGT. The CDR3 covers 14 residues. The CDR3 nucleotides read TGTGCCAGCAGTCTTACAGGGATGAACACTGAAGCTTTCTTT. This encodes CASSLTGMNTEAFF.

The chain carries TRBV13 and TRBJ2-1, with D possibly called TRBD1 or TRBD2 (6 bases each). The CDR3 runs to 16 residues. Trimming took off 5 bases at V and 0 bases at J, with 14 bases between the two ends. Germline CDR1 is PRHDT and CDR2 is FYEKMQ (reference sequence). CDR3 region: CASSRGGLHSYNEQFF. CDR3 DNA: TGTGCCAGCAGCCGAGGGGGACTCCACTCCTACAATGAGCAGTTCTTC. Full variable domain (outside the CDR3, taken from reference TRBV13 and TRBJ2-1): AAGVIQSPRHLIKEKRETATLKCYPIPRHDTVYWYQQGPGQDPQFLISFYEKMQSDKGSIPDRFSAQQFSDYHSELNMSSLELGDSALYFCASSRGGLHSYNEQFFGPGTRLTVL.

This clone came up a few times. The chain joins TRBV27 to TRBJ2-3, with 8 bases matching TRBD1. In germline, CDR1 is MNHEY, CDR2 SMNVEV (reference sequence). CDR3 length: 14 residues. V shed 6 bases, J shed 3 bases, and the junction held 5 bases outside the gene matches. This chain's CDR3 is CASRTTGGTDTQYF. The CDR3 nucleotides read TGTGCCAGCAGAACAACAGGGGGAACAGATACGCAGTATTTT.